These 6 T cell receptor beta chains were all obtained from the same sample, sequenced in a study of naive and memory T cell subsets. Whole-study findings and limits: Naive repertoires, especially CD8, held a few larger clonotypes, possibly memory cells re-expressing CD45RA.

The beta constant-region primer was an equimolar mix of two oligonucleotides covering TRBC1 and TRBC2. The ligated cDNA underwent four PCR rounds using SP2 and nested alpha and beta constant-region primers. From the UMI-ligation and nested PCR reads, TCRdb called clonotypes with MiXCR, one entry per CDR3 protein. The sample lists approximately 150,000 distinct CDR3 sequences, roughly 22% occurring once. The antigens of these receptors remain unknown. Sample: naive CD4+ T cells from blood. The receptor set was obtained from a human donor in good health.

V gene TRBV4-3 combines with J gene TRBJ1-4, with D uncertain. The CDR3 totals 14 residues. Germline CDR1 and CDR2: LGHNA and YSLEER. V was shortened by 4 bases and J by 7 bases, with 13 bases between the two germline ends. CDR3 bases: TGCGCCAGCAGCCCCCGCGCCTACCCTGAAAAACTGTTTTTT. It translates to CASSPRAYPEKLFF.

The V and J genes are TRBV15 and TRBJ1-3; no firm D call. Germline loops: CDR1 LNHNV, CDR2 YYDKDF (reference sequence). V lost 4 bases and J lost 4, with 17 bases in between. CDR3 length: 16 amino acids. The CDR3 loop reads CATSMSTRAAGNTIYF. The CDR3 DNA follows: TGTGCCACCAGCATGTCAACCCGGGCGGCGGGAAACACCATATATTTT.

As concerns this clonotype: Being one base from a much bigger clone, this may be a read error. This chain uses TRBV19 with TRBJ2-7, with D tentatively TRBD1 or TRBD2 (5 bases each). Looked up from germline, CDR1 is LNHDA and CDR2 is SQIVND (reference sequence). This CDR3 contains 14 residues. Trimming shortened V by 4 bases and J by 5 bases, and 15 bases separated the two germline ends. The CDR3 nucleotides are TGTGCCAGTAGTAATGCCTCCGGGGCCAACGAGCAGTACTTC. Translating it yields CASSNASGANEQYF.

This clonotype was seen a few times. V and J are TRBV3-1 and TRBJ2-1, with 10 bases fitting TRBD2. The CDR3 extends over 21 amino acids. Germline CDR1 is LGHDT and CDR2 is YNNKEL (reference sequence). J gave up 4 bases and V 1 base, and 19 bases lay outside the gene matches. CDR3 nucleotides: TGTGCCAGCAGCCAAGGGCCCTGGCTAGCGGGAGTGGACGGGACTTACAATGAGCAGTTCTTC. Its translation is CASSQGPWLAGVDGTYNEQFF.

There are a few counts of this clonotype. The chain joins TRBV12-3 or TRBV12-4 to TRBJ2-2; the match to TRBD2 covers 8 bases. The CDR3 runs to 17 residues. V lost 6 bases and J lost 0; bases outside the gene matches: 9. The CDR3: CASRPSGGRPNTGELFF. The CDR3 bases are TGTGCCAGCAGGCCCTCGGGCGGGAGGCCGAACACCGGGGAGCTGTTTTTT.

Points on this clonotype: A single base separates this from a much larger clone, so it may be a read error. The limits of the CDR3 on the DNA are not certain, so only TCRdb's listed CDR3 is given. The V gene is TRBV21-1, the J gene TRBJ2-1; the D call of TRBD2 is as the table states it, not checked on the DNA. TRBV21-1 corresponds to a pseudogene. The CDR3 contains 17 residues when both ends are counted. The chain's CDR3 is CASSKSEVAGGINEQFF.